Each of the 16 T cell receptor beta chains below was sequenced from the same sample in a study of human T cells and chemical hapten exposure. Time point given: pre-sensitization, week 0. Treatment defined: therapeutic diphenylcyclopropenone sensitization with weekly scalp DPC. One entry per CDR3 protein results from TCRdb running MiXCR on the RACE reads. This table holds roughly 250,000 distinct CDR3 sequences, 7.5% to 9% found once. This specimen consisted of whole blood, obtained in connection with sensitization to the hapten diphenylcyclopropenone (DPC). The source is a woman in her thirties or forties with alopecia areata. Some clones in this sample may be carry-over from other donors' samples.

The rearrangement uses TRBV5-6 and TRBJ2-5, with 7 bases fitting TRBD1. There are 17 residues in the CDR3. Germline V gives CDR1 SGHDT, CDR2 YYEEEE. The trim removed 1 base at V and 2 bases at J, leaving 11 bases unmatched. For the CDR3, the DNA is TGTGCCAGCAGCTTGAAACGCTCCGGGACAGTACAAGAGACCCAGTACTTC. This translates into CASSLKRSGTVQETQYF. The variable domain in full, with the rest retrieved from reference TRBV5-6 and TRBJ2-5, is DAGVTQSPTHLIKTRGQQVTLRCSPKSGHDTVSWYQQALGQGPQFIFQYYEEEERQRGNFPDRFSGHQFPNYSSELNVNALLLGDSALYLCASSLKRSGTVQETQYFGPGTRLLVL.

This clonotype has a handful of counts. This chain joins TRBV6-2 or TRBV6-3 and TRBJ2-1, with 9 bases that match TRBD2. Germline lookup yields CDR1 MNHEY and CDR2 SVGEGT. The CDR3 length is 16 residues. J lost 2 bases, V lost 5 bases, and 7 bases had no gene match. The CDR3 DNA follows: TGTGCCAGCAGTCGACTAGCGGAGCCCCCCTACAATGAGCAGTTCTTC. It is translated as CASSRLAEPPYNEQFF.

The sample holds many counts of this clonotype. V is TRBV7-2 and J is TRBJ2-1, with D perhaps TRBD2 (5 bases). Germline CDR1 and CDR2: SGHTA and FQGNSA. With 5 bases removed from V and 8 bases from J, the gap between germline ends came to 13 bases. This CDR3 has 13 residues. The CDR3 sequence is CASSVLATHEQFF. CDR3 sequence (DNA): TGTGCCAGCAGCGTTCTAGCTACCCATGAGCAGTTCTTC. Looking up the rest from reference TRBV7-2 and TRBJ2-1 gives the full variable domain: GAGVSQSPSNKVTEKGKDVELRCDPISGHTALYWYRQSLGQGLEFLIYFQGNSAPDKSGLPSDRFSAERTGGSVSTLTIQRTQQEDSAVYLCASSVLATHEQFFGPGTRLTVL.

This chain links TRBV7-2 with TRBJ2-1; 10 nucleotides align to TRBD2. The V gene's germline CDR1 is SGHTA and CDR2 FQGNSA. With V trimmed by 4 bases and J by 1 base, 13 bases remained unmatched. This CDR3 region has 19 residues. The CDR3 loop is CASSSPRLAGGGSYNEQFF. The CDR3, as DNA: TGTGCCAGCAGCTCTCCTCGACTAGCGGGTGGGGGATCCTACAATGAGCAGTTCTTC.

The J gene is TRBJ2-3, the V gene TRBV5-6; TRBD1 matches at 9 bases. After removal of 7 bases from V and 3 bases from J, the junction contained 12 bases not matched to a gene. This CDR3 region has 16 residues. Germline loops: CDR1 SGHDT, CDR2 YYEEEE. CDR3 coding DNA: TGTGCCAGCGGGACAGGGCGGTCCCTGGAAACAGATACGCAGTATTTT. Translating it yields CASGTGRSLETDTQYF.

This clonotype was seen repeatedly, ten times or more. This CDR3 reads CASGRDRNSPLHF. In nucleotides, the CDR3 is TGTGCCAGCGGGAGGGACAGAAATTCACCCCTCCACTTT. This chain joins TRBV28 and TRBJ1-6, with 7 bases that match TRBD1. The CDR3 totals 13 residues. CDR1 is MDHEN and CDR2 is SYDVKM in the germline V gene. The ends lost 8 bases at V and 7 bases at J; junction bases unmatched: 5. Looking up the rest from reference TRBV28 and TRBJ1-6 gives the full variable domain: DVKVTQSSRYLVKRTGEKVFLECVQDMDHENMFWYRQDPGLGLRLIYFSYDVKMKEKGDIPEGYSVSREKKERFSLILESASTNQTSMYLCASGRDRNSPLHFGNGTRLTVT.

This clonotype was seen a handful of times. The V gene is TRBV7-2, the J gene TRBJ2-3; maybe TRBD1 (5 bases). V was cut by 3 bases and J by 2 bases, with 9 bases left in between. CDR3 size: 14 residues. Germline V gene sequence: CDR1 SGHTA, CDR2 FQGNSA. The CDR3 bases are TGTGCCAGCAGCTTCGGACAACACACAGATACGCAGTATTTT. It is translated as CASSFGQHTDTQYF.

The CDR3: CAISKGQSSYNEQFF. Here the CDR3 DNA reads TGTGCCATCAGTAAGGGACAGAGCTCCTACAATGAGCAGTTCTTC. The chain links TRBV10-3 to TRBJ2-1; the match to TRBD1 covers 7 bases. This CDR3 has 15 residues. With V trimmed by 5 bases and J by 0 bases, 4 bases remained unmatched. The germline CDR1 and CDR2 sequences are ENHRY and SYGVKD.

The V and J genes are TRBV25-1 and TRBJ2-1, with TRBD2 matching 8 bases. CDR3 size: 15 residues. J was trimmed by 3 bases and V by 1 base; bases with no gene match: 2. CDR1 MGHDK and CDR2 SYGVNS come from the germline V gene. CDR3 DNA: TGTGCCAGCAGTGAATTAAGCGGGAGCTACAATGAGCAGTTCTTC. Translated: CASSELSGSYNEQFF.

This clonotype was recorded many times. V usage is TRBV7-9 and J usage is TRBJ2-5; D ambiguous. The CDR3 length is 14 residues. Trimming removed 3 bases from V and 2 bases from J, with 10 bases in between. Germline assignment: CDR1 SEHNR and CDR2 FQNEAQ (reference sequence). The CDR3 is CASSFGREQETQYF. Here the CDR3 DNA reads TGTGCCAGCAGCTTTGGGCGTGAGCAAGAGACCCAGTACTTC. Combining the CDR3 with reference TRBV7-9 and TRBJ2-5 gives the whole variable domain DTGVSQNPRHKITKRGQNVTFRCDPISEHNRLYWYRQTLGQGPEFLTYFQNEAQLEKSRLLSDRFSAERPKGSFSTLEIQRTEQGDSAMYLCASSFGREQETQYFGPGTRLLVL.

This clonotype turned up a few times. This rearrangement joins TRBV28 to TRBJ1-2, with a weak D call TRBD1 (5 bases). The CDR3 is 13 residues long. Germline V gene lookup returns CDR1 MDHEN and CDR2 SYDVKM. V was shortened by 7 bases and J by 4 bases, with 13 bases between the two germline ends. CDR3 region: CASTNQGLYGYTF. The DNA for the CDR3 is TGTGCCAGCACCAACCAGGGTCTCTATGGCTACACCTTC.

The chain links TRBV5-6 to TRBJ2-2; D not certain. Trimming took 4 bases from V and 0 from J, leaving 19 bases between them. There are 18 residues in the CDR3. Looked up from germline, CDR1 is SGHDT and CDR2 is YYEEEE. CDR3 in DNA: TGTGCCAGCAGCCCTCCGGCTAGGAGCTTCGCGAACACCGGGGAGCTGTTTTTT. The encoded protein is CASSPPARSFANTGELFF.

The sample holds a few counts of this clonotype. The chain carries TRBV5-1 and TRBJ2-1, with 11 positions matching TRBD2. The CDR3 totals 16 residues. Germline assignment: CDR1 SGHRS and CDR2 YFSETQ. Unmatched junction bases numbered 6, after V lost 0 bases and J lost 7 bases. This chain's CDR3 is CASSLDIAGGPNEQFF. DNA of the CDR3: TGCGCCAGCAGCTTGGATATAGCGGGAGGGCCGAATGAGCAGTTCTTC.

This clonotype was observed at least ten times. The chain joins TRBV7-9 to TRBJ1-1; tentatively, D is TRBD1 (6 bases). The CDR3 runs 15 residues. V lost 5 bases and J 0 bases, leaving 13 bases between the germline ends. Germline assignment: CDR1 SEHNR and CDR2 FQNEAQ (reference sequence). This CDR3 is CASSPGGHVNTEAFF. CDR3 DNA: TGTGCCAGCAGCCCCGGGGGACACGTGAACACTGAAGCTTTCTTT.

This clonotype has a handful of counts. This sequence joins TRBV7-2 and TRBJ2-5, with D perhaps TRBD2 (6 bases). Germline loops: CDR1 SGHTA, CDR2 FQGNSA. Trimming shortened V by 2 bases and J by 1 base, and 11 bases separated the two germline ends. CDR3 length: 15 residues. The CDR3 spells CASSLSIAAQETQYF. DNA of the CDR3: TGTGCCAGCAGCTTATCGATAGCGGCCCAAGAGACCCAGTACTTC.

A remark on this clonotype: One junction end disagrees with the germline gene, perhaps due to a read error. The gene calls are TRBV7-7 and TRBJ2-3, with 8 bases matching TRBD2. The CDR3 is 16 residues long. The germline gives CDR1 SSHAT, CDR2 FNYEAQ (reference sequence). The CDR3 sequence: CASSPVAGGGTDTQYF. CDR3 DNA: TGTGCTAGCAGCCCAGTGGCGGGAGGCGGCACAGATACGCAGTATTTT.